This TCR beta chain was retrieved from a study of blood T cell repertoires in COVID-19. In the study overall: The study drew acute and convalescent COVID-19 samples from the United States, Italy and Spain. The cDNA or gDNA used as material had been derived from T cells, B-cell-depleted T cells, or PBMCs.

In the original analysis: Amplification of reference gene primers provided the estimated nucleated cell counts. Generated by immunoSEQ multiplex PCR, the TCRdb table keeps only in-frame clones and is missing some. V and J calls plus clone size are reproduced from that table; the DNA served to infer D and trimming. The data contain roughly 250,000 clones, around 81% of them singletons. Per the germline V gene, CDR1 is KGHSH and CDR2 is LQKENI. Deletions cut 3 bases from V and 8 bases from J, with 8 bases between. The CDR3 is made up of 12 amino acids. The sequence was obtained from a woman in her sixties or seventies with active or convalescent COVID-19. Sequencing used peripheral blood. The chain joins TRBV18 to TRBJ1-3; weak D call: TRBD1 (5 bases). The CDR3 coding sequence is TGTGCCAGCTCACCCCGGGGGGACACCATATATTTT. Amino acids: CASSPRGDTIYF.